Each of the 21 T cell receptor beta chains below was sequenced from the same sample in a study of blood T cell repertoires in COVID-19. Assay: immunoSEQ multiplex PCR; the TCRdb copy retains only in-frame clones and omits some. The sample has 110,000 to 150,000 clones; approximately 80% are singletons. Material: peripheral blood. These receptors all come from an elderly woman in a cohort sampled during active or convalescent COVID-19.

The CDR3 protein is CASSQDLEGNRKNQPQHF. In DNA, the CDR3 is TGCGCCAGCAGCCAAGATTTGGAGGGGAATAGGAAAAATCAGCCCCAGCATTTT. The rearrangement links TRBV4-1 to TRBJ1-5; D is possibly TRBD1 (5 bases). Germline V CDR1 and CDR2: MGHRA, YSYEKL. Trimming left V 0 bases short and J 4 bases short, with 19 bases between. The CDR3 spans 18 residues.

This rearrangement joins TRBV5-6 to TRBJ1-4, with 10 bases aligning to TRBD1. There are 18 residues in the CDR3. Germline CDR1 reads SGHDT; CDR2 reads YYEEEE. Unmatched junction bases numbered 11, after V lost 3 bases and J lost 3 bases. This CDR3 is CASSSTRQGASANEKLFF. In DNA form, the CDR3 reads TGTGCCAGCAGCTCCACGAGACAGGGGGCTTCCGCTAATGAAAAACTGTTTTTT. Based on the CDR3 plus reference TRBV5-6 and TRBJ1-4, the full variable domain is DAGVTQSPTHLIKTRGQQVTLRCSPKSGHDTVSWYQQALGQGPQFIFQYYEEEERQRGNFPDRFSGHQFPNYSSELNVNALLLGDSALYLCASSSTRQGASANEKLFFGSGTQLSVL.

The V gene is TRBV19, the J gene TRBJ1-2; TRBD1 agrees at 7 bases. Germline CDR1 and CDR2: LNHDA and SQIVND (reference sequence). CDR3 length equals 14 residues. V shed 6 bases, J shed 8 bases, and the junction held 12 bases outside the gene matches. The CDR3 loop reads CASSSTGTVPGYTF. The CDR3 DNA is TGTGCCAGTAGCAGCACGGGGACAGTTCCAGGCTACACCTTC. Variable domain in full (rest from reference TRBV19 and TRBJ1-2): DGGITQSPKYLFRKEGQNVTLSCEQNLNHDAMYWYRQDPGQGLRLIYYSQIVNDFQKGDIAEGYSVSREKKESFPLTVTSAQKNPTAFYLCASSSTGTVPGYTFGSGTRLTVV.

The J gene is TRBJ1-3, the V gene TRBV20-1; 7 bases line up with TRBD1. With 5 bases clipped from V and 0 bases from J, the junction kept 10 bases outside the gene matches. Germline V CDR1 and CDR2: DFQATT, SNEGSKA (reference sequence). The CDR3 covers 16 residues. The CDR3 DNA reads TGCAGTGCTCGTGATTCTTACAGGGGCTCTGGAAACACCATATATTTT. Protein product: CSARDSYRGSGNTIYF.

The chain links TRBV27 to TRBJ1-6; 8 positions match TRBD1. The CDR3 spans 14 residues. CDR1 MNHEY and CDR2 SMNVEV come from the germline V gene (reference sequence). Unmatched junction bases numbered 3, after V lost 6 bases and J lost 5 bases. The chain's CDR3 is CASSYRGNNSPLHF. For the CDR3, the DNA is TGTGCCAGCAGCTACAGGGGGAATAATTCACCCCTCCACTTT.

The chain couples TRBV5-4 to TRBJ2-3, with D maybe TRBD1 (7 bases). The CDR3 has 16 amino acids. V was clipped by 3 bases and J by 4 bases, with 18 bases between them. Germline CDR1 SGHNT, CDR2 YYREEE (reference sequence). CDR3 coding DNA: TGTGCCAGCAGCTCCGCAGGGGGGAACGATGCAGATACGCAGTATTTT. Its translation is CASSSAGGNDADTQYF.

The chain recombines TRBV27 with TRBJ2-4, with 8 bases fitting TRBD1. V lost 5 bases to trimming and J lost 0 bases; unmatched junction nucleotides: 3. In germline, CDR1 is MNHEY, CDR2 SMNVEV (reference sequence). The CDR3 extends over 15 amino acids. This CDR3 reads CASSPQGAAKNIQYF. As DNA, the CDR3 is TGTGCCAGCAGTCCCCAGGGGGCAGCCAAAAACATTCAGTACTTC.

The chain is built from TRBV7-3 and TRBJ1-6, with D possibly matching TRBD1 (6 bases). V was pared by 1 base and J by 8 bases, with 15 bases between. Germline assignment: CDR1 SGHTA and CDR2 FQGTGA. The CDR3 has 16 amino acids. CDR3 nucleotides: TGTGCCAGCAGCTTAATGGGGGACATGGGGCATTCACCCCTCCACTTT. This gives the protein CASSLMGDMGHSPLHF.

The V and J genes are TRBV3-1 (or the pseudogene TRBV3-2) and TRBJ2-7, with D tentatively TRBD2 (6 bases). CDR3 length equals 12 residues. Deletions cut 4 bases from V and 6 bases from J, with 10 bases between. CDR1 and CDR2 (germline): LGHDT, YNNKEL (reference sequence). CDR3 loop: CASSLGSGEQYF. CDR3 nucleotides: TGTGCCAGCAGCCTCGGGAGCGGCGAGCAGTACTTC.

This clone was found a few times. This rearrangement joins TRBV19 to TRBJ2-6, with D maybe TRBD1 (5 bases). The V gene lost 4 bases and the J gene lost 0 bases, with 16 bases spanning the gap. Germline V gives CDR1 LNHDA, CDR2 SQIVND (reference sequence). CDR3 size: 18 residues. The chain's CDR3 is CASSTAGSRDSGANVLTF. The CDR3 coding sequence is TGTGCCAGTAGTACCGCCGGGTCCAGGGACTCTGGGGCCAACGTCCTGACTTTC.

This chain connects TRBV28 to TRBJ2-2; 8 bases align to TRBD2. The V gene end was trimmed by 7 bases and the J gene end by 4 bases; junction bases not matched to a gene: 5. The germline V gene encodes CDR1 MDHEN and CDR2 SYDVKM. CDR3 length: 14 residues. The CDR3 protein is CASKGLVGTGELFF. CDR3 bases: TGTGCCAGCAAGGGACTAGTGGGCACCGGGGAGCTGTTTTTT.

The chain employs TRBV7-2 and TRBJ1-2, with 9 bases fitting TRBD1. This CDR3 spans 16 amino acids. Germline V gene sequence: CDR1 SGHTA, CDR2 FQGNSA. Germline trimming cut 1 base from V and 3 bases from J; bases unmatched to any gene: 6. The CDR3 DNA is TGTGCCAGCAGCTTAGTTGGGACAGGGTTAGACTATGGCTACACCTTC. This translates into CASSLVGTGLDYGYTF.

This clone was seen just once. The rearrangement uses TRBV2 and TRBJ1-4, with D hard to call. Germline CDR1 and CDR2: SNHLY and FYNNEI. V was pared by 4 bases and J by 7 bases, with 16 bases between. The CDR3 runs to 15 residues. CDR3 bases: TGTGCCAGCAGTGGAATGTCGGGTTTAGCTGAAAAACTGTTTTTT. This encodes CASSGMSGLAEKLFF.

This rearrangement joins TRBV2 to TRBJ1-6; 7 bases are a match to TRBD1. Per the germline V gene, CDR1 is SNHLY and CDR2 is FYNNEI. J gave up 6 bases and V 7 bases, and 3 bases lay outside the gene matches. The CDR3 covers 13 residues. The CDR3 DNA follows: TGTGCCAGCATTAGGGACAGTAATTCACCCCTCCACTTT. This encodes CASIRDSNSPLHF.

This chain uses TRBV18 with TRBJ1-6; 11 bases map to TRBD1. With 3 bases clipped from V and 10 bases from J, the junction kept 5 bases outside the gene matches. Germline assignment: CDR1 KGHSH and CDR2 LQKENI. The CDR3 totals 15 residues. CDR3: CASSPFGQGASPLHF. For the CDR3, the DNA is TGTGCCAGCTCACCCTTTGGACAGGGGGCCTCACCCCTCCACTTT.

The count of this clone is one. The rearrangement links TRBV4-1 to TRBJ2-3; 9 bases fit TRBD1. CDR3 length equals 16 residues. After removal of 3 bases from V and 4 bases from J, the junction contained 8 bases not matched to a gene. Germline CDR1 MGHRA, CDR2 YSYEKL. The CDR3 region is CASSHEPGQGADTQYF. Here the CDR3 DNA reads TGCGCCAGCAGCCATGAACCGGGACAGGGTGCAGATACGCAGTATTTT.

This chain connects TRBV5-6 to TRBJ1-6; D may be TRBD1 (5 bases). Trimming stripped 6 bases from V and 9 bases from J, with 22 bases between. Germline assignment: CDR1 SGHDT and CDR2 YYEEEE. This CDR3 spans 16 amino acids. The CDR3 DNA follows: TGTGCCAGCACCTGGAGTAGGCAGGGTCATAGTTCACCCCTCCACTTT. It translates to CASTWSRQGHSSPLHF.

This clone was seen just once. This sequence joins TRBV9 and TRBJ1-1, with D possibly matching TRBD1 (5 bases). CDR3 length equals 16 residues. Trimming took off 4 bases at V and 4 bases at J, with 20 bases between the two ends. Germline V gives CDR1 SGDLS, CDR2 YYNGEE. This CDR3 reads CASSQMGGSVGTEAFF. As DNA, the CDR3 is TGTGCCAGCAGCCAGATGGGGGGTAGCGTGGGCACTGAAGCTTTCTTT.

The V and J genes are TRBV7-9 and TRBJ2-2; possibly TRBD1 for D (5 bases). CDR3 length: 14 amino acids. V lost 5 bases and J lost 6, with 13 bases in between. Germline V CDR1 and CDR2: SEHNR, FQNEAQ (reference sequence). The CDR3 DNA sequence: TGTGCCAGCAGCCTTAATTGGGGCGCCGGGGAGCTGTTTTTT. Its translation is CASSLNWGAGELFF. The complete variable domain, with remaining parts taken from reference TRBV7-9 and TRBJ2-2, reads DTGVSQNPRHKITKRGQNVTFRCDPISEHNRLYWYRQTLGQGPEFLTYFQNEAQLEKSRLLSDRFSAERPKGSFSTLEIQRTEQGDSAMYLCASSLNWGAGELFFGEGSRLTVL.

This clone was seen a handful of times. Other DNA sequences of this sample code for an identical CDR3. The gene calls are TRBV28 and TRBJ1-2; 9 nucleotides agree with TRBD1. The V gene's germline CDR1 is MDHEN and CDR2 SYDVKM. With 3 bases clipped from V and 6 bases from J, the junction kept 5 bases outside the gene matches. This CDR3 region has 14 residues. CDR3 in amino acids: CASSFWDRADGYTF. CDR3 nucleotides: TGTGCCAGCAGTTTTTGGGACAGGGCCGATGGCTACACCTTC.

This chain uses TRBV2 with TRBJ2-3, with D possibly matching TRBD2 (5 bases). CDR1 and CDR2 (germline): SNHLY, FYNNEI. This CDR3 spans 14 amino acids. Trimming removed 0 bases from V and 7 bases from J, with 11 bases in between. This CDR3 is CASSEALRGNTQYF. As DNA, the CDR3 is TGTGCCAGCAGTGAAGCGCTTCGGGGAAATACGCAGTATTTT.